Listed below are T cell receptor beta chains from one sample, sequenced in a study of T cells after yellow fever vaccination. TCRdb fed the 5' RACE reads into MiXCR, producing one record per CDR3 protein. The profile shows 100,000 to 150,000 distinct CDR3 sequences, 7.4% of them singletons. The sequencing used CD4+ T cells sorted from PBMCs, collected 9 to 11 days after the first yellow fever vaccination. The receptors come from a man aged 18-30 years who received the YFV17D yellow fever vaccine. The CDR3 runs from the conserved cysteine through the conserved F or W. A D gene is named only where the DNA matches it firmly. Size is stated for part of the rows, as once, few or many counts, or as a class when the clone is expanded.

d_gene: NA; len: 17; v_gene: TRBV5-1; abundance: many; j_gene: TRBJ1-3; CDR3nt: TGCGCCAGCAGCGCTGGACGACAGTTCTTCTCTGGAAACACCATATATTTT; CDR3aa: CASSAGRQFFSGNTIYF
d_gene: TRBD2; len: 15; v_gene: TRBV19; abundance: many; j_gene: TRBJ2-1; CDR3nt: TGTGCCAGTAGTATCAGGCGGGGGGGCAGGGATGAGCAGTTCTTC; CDR3aa: CASSIRRGGRDEQFF
d_gene: TRBD1; len: 17; v_gene: TRBV4-1; abundance: many; j_gene: TRBJ1-4; CDR3nt: TGCGCCAGCAGCCAAGATGAGGGGACAGGGATCCGGGAAAAACTGTTTTTT; CDR3aa: CASSQDEGTGIREKLFF
d_gene: NA; len: 14; v_gene: TRBV5-1; abundance: many; j_gene: TRBJ1-1; CDR3nt: TGCGCCAGCAGCTCTGGGACGGGGAACACTGAAGCTTTCTTT; CDR3aa: CASSSGTGNTEAFF
d_gene: TRBD1; len: 15; v_gene: TRBV2; abundance: many; j_gene: TRBJ1-6; CDR3nt: TGTGCCAGCAATCAGGACAGGGCCGGTAATTCACCCCTCCACTTT; CDR3aa: CASNQDRAGNSPLHF
d_gene: NA; len: 14; v_gene: TRBV10-3; abundance: many; j_gene: TRBJ1-2; CDR3nt: TGTGCCATCAGTGAGTCGTCACAGGGCGGTGGCTACACCTTC; CDR3aa: CAISESSQGGGYTF
d_gene: NA; len: 16; v_gene: TRBV19; abundance: many; j_gene: TRBJ2-1; CDR3nt: TGTGCCAGTAGTATTGGTCGGGACTGGCGAAGAAATGAGCAGTTCTTC; CDR3aa: CASSIGRDWRRNEQFF
d_gene: NA; len: 15; v_gene: TRBV2; abundance: many; j_gene: TRBJ2-3; CDR3nt: TGTGCCAGCAGTGAAGCGAGACATACGTCAGATACGCAGTATTTT; CDR3aa: CASSEARHTSDTQYF
d_gene: TRBD2; len: 16; v_gene: TRBV7-9; abundance: many; j_gene: TRBJ2-3; CDR3nt: TGTGCCAGCAGCTCTAAGTCTAGCGGGTCGATAGATACGCAGTATTTT; CDR3aa: CASSSKSSGSIDTQYF
d_gene: NA; len: 14; v_gene: TRBV7-2; abundance: many; j_gene: TRBJ2-1; CDR3nt: TGTGCCAGCAGCTTACAGGCGACCTACAATGAGCAGTTCTTC; CDR3aa: CASSLQATYNEQFF
d_gene: NA; len: 14; v_gene: TRBV14; abundance: NA; j_gene: TRBJ2-2; CDR3nt: TGTGCCAGCAGCCAAGATCGTAGGGGCGGGGAGCTGTTTTTT; CDR3aa: CASSQDRRGGELFF
d_gene: TRBD2; len: 16; v_gene: TRBV7-2; abundance: many; j_gene: TRBJ2-1; CDR3nt: TGTGCCAGCAGCTTAGCGTTCGGGGGGGCGAGTAATGAGCAGTTCTTC; CDR3aa: CASSLAFGGASNEQFF
d_gene: NA; len: 15; v_gene: TRBV25-1; abundance: many; j_gene: TRBJ2-4; CDR3nt: TGTGCCAGCAGTGACCTACAGGGTAATCAAAACATTCAGTACTTC; CDR3aa: CASSDLQGNQNIQYF
d_gene: NA; len: 14; v_gene: TRBV12-3/TRBV12-4; abundance: many; j_gene: TRBJ1-1; CDR3nt: TGTGCCAGCAGCCGGGGACTCGCGGGGGCTGAAGCTTTCTTT; CDR3aa: CASSRGLAGAEAFF